The clone carrying this TCR beta chain was seen a handful of times. The table came from immunoSEQ multiplex PCR; TCRdb's copy has only in-frame clones and leaves some out. The sample has about 160,000 clones; 81% are singletons. This sample is part of a study of blood T cell repertoires in COVID-19. Study in general: PBMCs, B-cell-depleted T cells, or T cells provided the cDNA or gDNA that made up the material.

The study assigned cohorts using participant-reported clinical history. This TCR derives from a woman in her forties with acute COVID-19. Material: PBMCs or T cells enriched from blood (not recorded which).

CDR3 in DNA: TGCGCCAGCAGCCCCCAGACTAGCGGGGGTCGTGGCGAGCAGTACTTC. This translates into CASSPQTSGGRGEQYF. The chain joins TRBV4-1 to TRBJ2-7, with 12 nucleotides matching TRBD2. The CDR3 loop spans 16 amino acids. V trimming: 4 bases; J trimming: 6 bases; junction bases outside the gene matches: 10. Germline V lookup: CDR1 MGHRA, CDR2 YSYEKL.